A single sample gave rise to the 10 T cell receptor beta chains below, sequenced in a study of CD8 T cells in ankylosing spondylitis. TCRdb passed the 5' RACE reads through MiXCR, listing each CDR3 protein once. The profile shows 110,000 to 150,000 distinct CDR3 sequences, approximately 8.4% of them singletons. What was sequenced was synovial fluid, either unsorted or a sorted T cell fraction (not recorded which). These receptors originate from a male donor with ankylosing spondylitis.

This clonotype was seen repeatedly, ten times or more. CDR3 amino acids: CAASSQSGYGYTF. CDR3 coding DNA: TGTGCCGCGTCCTCACAGAGTGGGTATGGCTACACCTTC. The chain has TRBV10-3 and TRBJ1-2, with D hard to call. Germline V lookup: CDR1 ENHRY, CDR2 SYGVKD. Trimming left V 11 bases short and J 5 bases short, with 18 bases between. This CDR3 region has 13 residues.

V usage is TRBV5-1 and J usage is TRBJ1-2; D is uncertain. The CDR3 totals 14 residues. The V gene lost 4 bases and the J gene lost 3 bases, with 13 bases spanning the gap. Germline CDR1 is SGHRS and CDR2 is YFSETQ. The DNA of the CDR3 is TGCGCCAGCAGCGAGGACGGATTTCACTATGGCTACACCTTC. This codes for CASSEDGFHYGYTF. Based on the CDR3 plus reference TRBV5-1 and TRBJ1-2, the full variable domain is KAGVTQTPRYLIKTRGQQVTLSCSPISGHRSVSWYQQTPGQGLQFLFEYFSETQRNKGNFPGRFSGRQFSNSRSEMNVSTLELGDSALYLCASSEDGFHYGYTFGSGTRLTVV.

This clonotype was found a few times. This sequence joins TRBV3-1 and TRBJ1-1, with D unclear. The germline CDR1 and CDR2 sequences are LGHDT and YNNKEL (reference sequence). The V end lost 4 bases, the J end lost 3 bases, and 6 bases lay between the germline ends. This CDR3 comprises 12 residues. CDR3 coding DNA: TGTGCCAGCAGCCGGGAGCACACTGAAGCTTTCTTT. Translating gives CASSREHTEAFF.

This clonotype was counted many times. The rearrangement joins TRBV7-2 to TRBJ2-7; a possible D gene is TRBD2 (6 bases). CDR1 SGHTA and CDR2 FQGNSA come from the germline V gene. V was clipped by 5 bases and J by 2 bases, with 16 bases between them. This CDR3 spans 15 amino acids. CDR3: CASSPGGADPYEQYF. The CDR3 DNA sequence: TGTGCCAGCAGCCCAGGCGGGGCGGACCCCTACGAGCAGTACTTC.

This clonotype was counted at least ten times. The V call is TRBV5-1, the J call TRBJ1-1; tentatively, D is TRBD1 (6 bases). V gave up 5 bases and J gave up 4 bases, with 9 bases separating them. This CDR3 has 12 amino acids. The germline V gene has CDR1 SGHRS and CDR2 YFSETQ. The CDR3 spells CASREQGTEAFF. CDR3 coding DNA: TGCGCCAGCAGGGAACAGGGCACTGAAGCTTTCTTT.

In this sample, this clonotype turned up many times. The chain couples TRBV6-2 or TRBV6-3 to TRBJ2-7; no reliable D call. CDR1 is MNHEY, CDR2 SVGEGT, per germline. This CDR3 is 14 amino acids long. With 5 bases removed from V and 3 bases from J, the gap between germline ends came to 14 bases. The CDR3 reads CASSRQRERYEQYF. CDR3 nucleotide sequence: TGTGCCAGCAGTCGCCAGCGAGAACGCTACGAGCAGTACTTC.

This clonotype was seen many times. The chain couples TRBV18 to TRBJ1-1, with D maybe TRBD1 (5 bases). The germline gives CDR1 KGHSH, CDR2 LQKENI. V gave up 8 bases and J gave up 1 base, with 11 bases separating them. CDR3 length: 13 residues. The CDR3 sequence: CASSRDRNTEAFF. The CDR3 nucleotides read TGTGCCAGCAGTCGAGACAGGAACACTGAAGCTTTCTTT. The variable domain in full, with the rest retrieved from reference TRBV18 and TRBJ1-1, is NAGVMQNPRHLVRRRGQEARLRCSPMKGHSHVYWYRQLPEEGLKFMVYLQKENIIDESGMPKERFSAEFPKEGPSILRIQQVVRGDSAAYFCASSRDRNTEAFFGQGTRLTVV.

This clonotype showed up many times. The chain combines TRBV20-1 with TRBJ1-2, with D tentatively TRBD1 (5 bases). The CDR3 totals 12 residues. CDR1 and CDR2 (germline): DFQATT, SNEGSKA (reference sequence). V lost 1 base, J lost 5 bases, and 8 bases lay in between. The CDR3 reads CSARVTEYGYTF. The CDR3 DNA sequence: TGCAGTGCTAGAGTGACAGAATATGGCTACACCTTC.

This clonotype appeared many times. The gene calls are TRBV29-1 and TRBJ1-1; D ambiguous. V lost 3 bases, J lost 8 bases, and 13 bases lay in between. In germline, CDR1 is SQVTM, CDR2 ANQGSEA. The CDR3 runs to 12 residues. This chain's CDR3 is CSVEGLSSEAFF. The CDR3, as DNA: TGCAGCGTTGAGGGCTTATCCTCCGAAGCTTTCTTT.

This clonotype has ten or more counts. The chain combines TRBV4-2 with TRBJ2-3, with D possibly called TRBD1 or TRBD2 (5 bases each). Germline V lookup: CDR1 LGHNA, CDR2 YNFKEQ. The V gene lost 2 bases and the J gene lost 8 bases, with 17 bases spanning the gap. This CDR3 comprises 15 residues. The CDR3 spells CASSQSGGASVTQYF. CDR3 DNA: TGTGCCAGCAGCCAAAGCGGTGGGGCAAGTGTTACGCAGTATTTT.